These 20 T cell receptor beta chains came from one sample sequenced in a study of blood T cells in healthy people across ages. It was with a sample-barcoded 5' primer and a J-beta primer mix that a second PCR of roughly 7 to 12 cycles was run. TCRdb processed the 5' RACE reads anew with MiXCR; each CDR3 protein has one entry. The data hold 700,000 to 900,000 distinct CDR3 sequences, with 40% to 65% observed a single time. The specimen was blood. The source is a man aged 80 or over in good health.

This chain uses TRBV20-1 with TRBJ2-5, with TRBD1 matching 12 bases. J lost 4 bases, V lost 3 bases, and 6 bases had no gene match. CDR3 length: 15 residues. CDR1 DFQATT and CDR2 SNEGSKA come from the germline V gene (reference sequence). In DNA, the CDR3 is TGCAGTGCTAGCCGGGACAGGGGGCTGGGAGAGACCCAGTACTTC. Translated, it gives CSASRDRGLGETQYF.

CDR3 nucleotide sequence: TGTGCCAGCAGTGCAACCGGGACAGCTTATGGCTACACCTTC. This encodes CASSATGTAYGYTF. The J gene is TRBJ1-2, the V gene TRBV6-4; TRBD1 matches 7 bases. Germline V gives CDR1 MRHNA, CDR2 SNTAGT. The CDR3 loop spans 14 amino acids. The trim removed 4 bases at V and 5 bases at J, leaving 7 bases unmatched.

This clonotype appeared once. At one of its ends the junction is not consistent with the germline gene, which may arise from a read error. This chain connects TRBV4-1 to TRBJ2-6; perhaps TRBD2 as D (6 bases). The CDR3 runs to 19 residues. CDR1 and CDR2 (germline): MGHRA, YSYEKL. The chain's CDR3 is CASSQDVQRVFSGANVLIF. The CDR3 DNA reads TGCGCCAGCAGCCAAGACGTTCAGCGGGTATTCTCTGGGGCCAACGTCCTGATTTTC.

This clonotype was counted between two and nine times. The rearrangement links TRBV28 to TRBJ2-1; D remains ambiguous. V lost 6 bases to trimming and J lost 0 bases, with 9 bases between them. The CDR3 loop spans 14 amino acids. Germline CDR1 is MDHEN and CDR2 is SYDVKM. This CDR3 reads CASRAPSSYNEQFF. In DNA form, the CDR3 reads TGTGCCAGCAGGGCCCCAAGCTCCTACAATGAGCAGTTCTTC.

This rearrangement joins TRBV5-6 to TRBJ1-5; 7 bases map to TRBD1. The CDR3 loop spans 16 amino acids. Germline CDR1 and CDR2: SGHDT and YYEEEE. V shed 3 bases, J shed 2 bases, and the junction held 8 bases outside the gene matches. The chain's CDR3 is CASSSARTGGNQPQHF. CDR3 nucleotide sequence: TGTGCCAGCAGCTCAGCACGGACAGGCGGCAATCAGCCCCAGCATTTT.

The rearrangement uses TRBV4-1 and TRBJ2-2; TRBD1 matches 7 bases. Germline lookup yields CDR1 MGHRA and CDR2 YSYEKL. With 3 bases clipped from V and 3 bases from J, the junction kept 7 bases outside the gene matches. This CDR3 spans 16 amino acids. The CDR3 region has the DNA TGCGCCAGCAGCCATCTGACAGGGAGCGACACCGGGGAGCTGTTTTTT. It codes for CASSHLTGSDTGELFF.

In its sample, this clonotype was seen a few times. This chain connects TRBV21-1 to TRBJ1-6. TRBV21-1 constitutes a pseudogene. CDR3 length: 15 residues. The CDR3 coding sequence is TGTGCCAGCAGCAAAGAGGAGGGAGGTAATTCACCCCTCCACTTT. Its translation is CASSKEEGGNSPLHF.

This chain links TRBV21-1 with TRBJ2-7; the D call in the table, TRBD1, was not verified against the DNA. TRBV21-1 constitutes a pseudogene. The CDR3 totals 15 residues. The CDR3 protein is CASSPPDRGAYEQYF. In nucleotides, the CDR3 is TGTGCCAGCAGCCCTCCAGACAGGGGTGCCTACGAGCAGTACTTC.

The chain carries TRBV2 and TRBJ2-3, with 12 bases that match TRBD1. The junction had 5 bases not matched to a gene; V was cut back by 3 bases and J by 4 bases. CDR3 length: 16 amino acids. The germline V gene encodes CDR1 SNHLY and CDR2 FYNNEI. The CDR3 DNA is TGTGCCAGCAGTGATTTGGGACAGGGGGCGTCAGATACGCAGTATTTT. This gives the protein CASSDLGQGASDTQYF.

The V gene is TRBV7-9, the J gene TRBJ2-3; 7 bases line up with TRBD2. With V trimmed by 5 bases and J by 4 bases, 9 bases remained unmatched. This CDR3 spans 15 amino acids. Germline values: CDR1 SEHNR, CDR2 FQNEAQ (reference sequence). The CDR3 nucleotides read TGTGCCAGCAGCGACCGGGACTACCGAGCAGATACGCAGTATTTT. Residues: CASSDRDYRADTQYF. Variable domain in full (rest from reference TRBV7-9 and TRBJ2-3): DTGVSQNPRHKITKRGQNVTFRCDPISEHNRLYWYRQTLGQGPEFLTYFQNEAQLEKSRLLSDRFSAERPKGSFSTLEIQRTEQGDSAMYLCASSDRDYRADTQYFGPGTRLTVL.

This clonotype was recorded a few times. The rearrangement uses TRBV9 and TRBJ2-1, with unresolved D. The CDR3 has 11 amino acids. Between the trimmed V and J ends, which lost 3 bases and 5 bases, there was a span of 3 bases. CDR1 SGDLS and CDR2 YYNGEE come from the germline V gene. This CDR3 is CASSANNEQFF. The CDR3 nucleotides read TGTGCCAGCAGCGCAAACAATGAGCAGTTCTTC.

This clonotype was seen only a few times. The chain has TRBV7-2 and TRBJ2-7; the D gene is possibly TRBD2 (5 bases). The V end lost 5 bases, the J end lost 6 bases, and 14 bases lay between the germline ends. The CDR3 sequence is 13 residues long. Germline CDR1 is SGHTA and CDR2 is FQGNSA. The CDR3 bases are TGTGCCAGCAGCCCAGACCCCACTAGCGAGCAGTACTTC. Its translation is CASSPDPTSEQYF.

The chain carries TRBV28 and TRBJ2-3; 12 bases fit TRBD2. The CDR3 has 16 amino acids. Germline V gives CDR1 MDHEN, CDR2 SYDVKM. Unmatched junction bases numbered 4, after V lost 2 bases and J lost 4 bases. CDR3 in amino acids: CASSLGGLAGADTQYF. The CDR3 bases are TGTGCCAGCAGTTTAGGGGGACTAGCGGGTGCAGATACGCAGTATTTT.

This clonotype has only a few counts. V is TRBV9 and J is TRBJ2-6, with D maybe TRBD2 (6 bases). The CDR3 is made up of 16 amino acids. Germline CDR1 SGDLS, CDR2 YYNGEE. Trimming took 6 bases from V and 0 from J, leaving 13 bases between them. The CDR3 spells CASKAVAASGANVLTF. As DNA, the CDR3 is TGTGCCAGCAAGGCAGTAGCGGCCTCTGGGGCCAACGTCCTGACTTTC.

The chain joins TRBV5-1 to TRBJ2-7; possible D gene TRBD2, 6 bases. Trimming stripped 0 bases from V and 3 bases from J, with 16 bases between. CDR3 length: 16 residues. Germline V CDR1 and CDR2: SGHRS, YFSETQ. CDR3 protein: CASSLGLRGLGYEQYF. The CDR3 DNA reads as TGCGCCAGCAGCTTGGGTCTACGGGGGTTGGGCTACGAGCAGTACTTC. Combining the CDR3 with reference TRBV5-1 and TRBJ2-7 gives the whole variable domain KAGVTQTPRYLIKTRGQQVTLSCSPISGHRSVSWYQQTPGQGLQFLFEYFSETQRNKGNFPGRFSGRQFSNSRSEMNVSTLELGDSALYLCASSLGLRGLGYEQYFGPGTRLTVT.

This clonotype was seen a few times. The J gene is TRBJ2-2, the V gene TRBV4-1; 7 positions match TRBD2. The CDR3 length is 14 residues. Germline lookup yields CDR1 MGHRA and CDR2 YSYEKL. Trimming took 0 bases from V and 7 from J; bases not matched to a gene: 2. The CDR3 DNA follows: TGCGCCAGCAGCCAAGAGGGGGAGGGCGGGGAGCTGTTTTTT. It encodes CASSQEGEGGELFF.

This clonotype was seen a few times. The CDR3 spells CASSLNRESNEKLFF. CDR3 nucleotide sequence: TGCGCCAGCAGCTTGAACCGGGAGTCTAATGAAAAACTGTTTTTT. The chain carries TRBV5-1 and TRBJ1-4, with D unresolved. Trimming left V 1 base short and J 3 bases short, with 10 bases between. Germline V gene data show CDR1 as SGHRS and CDR2 as YFSETQ. This CDR3 contains 15 residues.

This chain links TRBV7-2 with TRBJ1-1, with D tentatively TRBD1 (5 bases). Germline V gene sequence: CDR1 SGHTA, CDR2 FQGNSA. The CDR3 consists of 16 residues. Between the trimmed V and J ends, which lost 5 bases and 3 bases, there was a span of 19 bases. The CDR3 sequence is CASSLREGRPDTEAFF. The DNA for the CDR3 is TGTGCCAGCAGCCTCCGGGAGGGGAGGCCAGACACTGAAGCTTTCTTT.

This clonotype turned up a few times. The gene calls are TRBV18 and TRBJ2-7; maybe TRBD1 (6 bases). The V gene lost 4 bases and the J gene lost 5 bases, with 15 bases spanning the gap. CDR1 is KGHSH and CDR2 is LQKENI in the germline V gene. This CDR3 spans 14 amino acids. The CDR3: CASSRITGSHEQYF. For the CDR3, the DNA is TGTGCCAGCTCACGGATTACAGGGTCCCACGAGCAGTACTTC.

This clonotype occurred a few times. Since a much larger clone is just one base distant, this may be a read error. The chain is built from TRBV5-1 and TRBJ2-7; D unresolved. This CDR3 spans 14 amino acids. Germline CDR1 SGHRS, CDR2 YFSETQ. Trimming removed 4 bases from V and 3 bases from J, with 14 bases in between. CDR3 bases: TGCGCCAGCAGCCCTGAAGGCGTTATCTACGAGCAGTACTTC. Protein: CASSPEGVIYEQYF. Combining the CDR3 with reference TRBV5-1 and TRBJ2-7 gives the whole variable domain KAGVTQTPRYLIKTRGQQVTLSCSPISGHRSVSWYQQTPGQGLQFLFEYFSETQRNKGNFPGRFSGRQFSNSRSEMNVSTLELGDSALYLCASSPEGVIYEQYFGPGTRLTVT.